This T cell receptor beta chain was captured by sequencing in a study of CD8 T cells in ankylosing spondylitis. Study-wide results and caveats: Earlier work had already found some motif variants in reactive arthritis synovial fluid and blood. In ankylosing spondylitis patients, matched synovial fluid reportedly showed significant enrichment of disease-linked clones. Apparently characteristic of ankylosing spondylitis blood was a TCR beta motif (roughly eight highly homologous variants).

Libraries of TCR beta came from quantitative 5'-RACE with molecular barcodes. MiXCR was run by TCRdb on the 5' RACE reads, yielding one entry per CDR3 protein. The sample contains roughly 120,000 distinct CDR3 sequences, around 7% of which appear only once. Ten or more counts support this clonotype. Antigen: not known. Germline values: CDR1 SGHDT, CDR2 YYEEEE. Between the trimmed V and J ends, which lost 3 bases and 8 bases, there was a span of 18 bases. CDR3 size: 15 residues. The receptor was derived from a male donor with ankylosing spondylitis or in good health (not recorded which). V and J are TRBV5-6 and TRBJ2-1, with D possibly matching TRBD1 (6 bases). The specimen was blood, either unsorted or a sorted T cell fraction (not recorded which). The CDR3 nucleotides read TGTGCCAGCAGCTCGGAAGGGCAGGGGATCCATGAGCAGTTCTTC. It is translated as CASSSEGQGIHEQFF.